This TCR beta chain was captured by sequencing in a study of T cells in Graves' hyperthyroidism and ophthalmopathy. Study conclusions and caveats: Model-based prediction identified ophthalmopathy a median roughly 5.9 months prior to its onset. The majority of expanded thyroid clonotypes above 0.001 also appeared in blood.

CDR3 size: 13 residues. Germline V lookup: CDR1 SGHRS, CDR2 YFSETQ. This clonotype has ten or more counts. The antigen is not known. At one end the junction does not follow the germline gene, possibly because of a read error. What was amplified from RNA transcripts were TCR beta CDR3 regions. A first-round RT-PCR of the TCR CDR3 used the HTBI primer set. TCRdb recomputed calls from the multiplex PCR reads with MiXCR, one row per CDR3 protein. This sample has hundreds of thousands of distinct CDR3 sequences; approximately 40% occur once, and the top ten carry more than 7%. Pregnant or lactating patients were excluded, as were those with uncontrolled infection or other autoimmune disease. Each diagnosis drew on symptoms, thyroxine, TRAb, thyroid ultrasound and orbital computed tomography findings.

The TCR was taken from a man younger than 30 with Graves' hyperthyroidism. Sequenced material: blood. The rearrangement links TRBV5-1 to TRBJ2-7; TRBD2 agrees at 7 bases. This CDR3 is CASSLAGTYEQYF. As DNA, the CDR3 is TGTGCCAGCAGCTTAGCGGGCACCTACGAGCAGTACTTC.